The 4 T cell receptor beta chains given below trace back to one sample, sequenced in a study of blood T cell repertoires in COVID-19. Profiling relied on immunoSEQ multiplex PCR, and the TCRdb table lists in-frame clones only, not all of them. The sample contains roughly 100,000 clones, approximately 90% of which appear only once. Specimen: peripheral blood. The receptors come from a woman aged 80 or over in a cohort sampled during active COVID-19.

This sequence joins TRBV28 and TRBJ2-7; no definite D call. Germline V lookup: CDR1 MDHEN, CDR2 SYDVKM. The length of the CDR3 is 14 residues. V was cut by 3 bases and J by 2 bases, with 11 bases left in between. The CDR3 reads CASSLGAVTYEQYF. The CDR3 coding sequence is TGTGCCAGCAGTTTGGGCGCAGTCACCTACGAGCAGTACTTC.

V usage is TRBV7-2 and J usage is TRBJ1-2; 9 bases agree with TRBD1. CDR1 and CDR2 (germline): SGHTA, FQGNSA. This CDR3 spans 13 amino acids. The junction had 6 bases not matched to a gene; V was cut back by 6 bases and J by 7 bases. The CDR3 DNA sequence: TGTGCCAGCAGTTCACAGGGGGCGCTTGGCTACACCTTC. Translated: CASSSQGALGYTF.

V gene TRBV27 combines with J gene TRBJ2-1, with 7 bases identical to TRBD1. Per germline, CDR1 MNHEY and CDR2 SMNVEV (reference sequence). V was clipped by 4 bases and J by 0 bases; unmatched bases: 3. The CDR3 is 15 amino acids. The CDR3 sequence is CASSSGQSSYNEQFF. The CDR3 DNA reads as TGTGCCAGCAGTTCGGGACAGAGCTCCTACAATGAGCAGTTCTTC.

This sequence joins TRBV6-4 and TRBJ1-1, with D possibly TRBD1 on 5 matching bases. V lost 7 bases and J lost 1, with 10 bases in between. CDR1 is MRHNA, CDR2 SNTAGT, per germline. The CDR3 extends over 13 amino acids. The CDR3 here is CASNLTGNTEAFF. The CDR3 DNA is TGTGCCAGCAATCTCACAGGGAACACTGAAGCTTTCTTT.